This entry concerns a single T cell receptor (beta chain). These data originate in a study of blood T cell repertoires in COVID-19. Study-wide background: The origin of the acute and convalescent COVID-19 samples was the United States, Italy and Spain.

Original processing notes: Reference gene primer amplification in the assay estimated nucleated cell counts. Assay: immunoSEQ multiplex PCR; the TCRdb copy retains only in-frame clones and omits some. V, J and clone size are those of that table, while D and trimming were read from the DNA. The data hold approximately 150,000 clones, with around four fifths observed a single time. CDR1 DFQATT and CDR2 SNEGSKA come from the germline V gene (reference sequence). CDR3 length equals 11 residues. V lost 5 bases and J 4 bases, leaving 6 bases between the germline ends. This receptor was taken from a man between 65 and 85 years old who had been exposed to COVID-19. The specimen was PBMCs or T cells enriched from blood (not recorded which). V and J are TRBV20-1 and TRBJ1-3; D gene unclear. CDR3 region: CSALSGNTIYF. The CDR3 DNA follows: TGCAGTGCTCTATCGGGAAACACCATATATTTT.